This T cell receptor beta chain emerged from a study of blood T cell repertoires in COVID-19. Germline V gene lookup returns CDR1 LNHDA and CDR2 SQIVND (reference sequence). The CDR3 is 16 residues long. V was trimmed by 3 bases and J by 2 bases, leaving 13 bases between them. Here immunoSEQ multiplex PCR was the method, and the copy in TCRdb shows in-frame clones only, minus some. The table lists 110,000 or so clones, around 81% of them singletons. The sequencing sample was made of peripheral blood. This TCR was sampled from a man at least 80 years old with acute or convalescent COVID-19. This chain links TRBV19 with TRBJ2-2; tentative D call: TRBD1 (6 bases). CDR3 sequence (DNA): TGTGCCAGTAGTATCCCTTGGACAGCTAACACCGGGGAGCTGTTTTTT. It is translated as CASSIPWTANTGELFF.